Listed below are T cell receptor beta chains from one sample, sequenced in a study of blood T cell repertoires in COVID-19. Sequencing was performed with immunoSEQ multiplex PCR; in TCRdb, only in-frame clones are kept and a portion is missing. This sample carries approximately 210,000 clones, around 86% of them seen once, and the ten largest clones take 5.5% to 8.5%. Sequenced input: PBMCs or T cells enriched from blood (not recorded which). The source of these receptors is a man younger than 40 in a cohort exposed to, infected with or recovered from COVID-19 (not recorded which). The CDR3 runs from the conserved cysteine through the conserved F or W. D genes are given only for firm matches. Rows give clone size only sometimes, using once, few, many, or a class for an expanded clone.

j_call v_call d_call clone_size cdr3_nt cdr3_aa
TRBJ2-2 TRBV15 TRBD1 NA TGTGCCACCAATTTACCGGGACAGGGGACCACCGGGGAGCTGTTTTTT CATNLPGQGTTGELFF
TRBJ2-1 TRBV18 TRBD2 NA TGTGCCAGCTCACCACCTTTTACCAGCGACGGACTAGCGGGAGTCAATGAGCAGTTCTTC CASSPPFTSDGLAGVNEQFF
TRBJ2-2 TRBV7-8 NA NA TGTGCCAGCAGCTTACTCTCTCCCCATGGGCCGTCCACCGGGGAGCTGTTTTTT CASSLLSPHGPSTGELFF
TRBJ1-4 TRBV29-1 TRBD1 once TGCAGCGTCAGACAGGGTGATTTCGAAAAACTGTTTTTT CSVRQGDFEKLFF
TRBJ1-2 TRBV12-5 TRBD1 NA TGTGCTAGTGGTTTGGCTCGGACAGGGGGCCCCTATGGCTACACCTTC CASGLARTGGPYGYTF
TRBJ1-6 TRBV5-6 NA NA TGTGCCAGCAGCTTGTACAGGATCAAATCACCCCTCCACTTT CASSLYRIKSPLHF
TRBJ1-6 TRBV18 TRBD1 NA TGTGCCAGCTCACCCTCAAGACCGGGACAGGGTGATTCACCCCTCCACTTT CASSPSRPGQGDSPLHF
TRBJ2-2 TRBV4-3 NA NA TGCGCCAGCAGCCAAGATCCACAGATAACCGGGGAGCTGTTTTTT CASSQDPQITGELFF
TRBJ1-1 TRBV28 NA NA TGTGCCAGCAGTTTAGGGGGGTTTACTGAAGCTTTCTTT CASSLGGFTEAFF
TRBJ2-2 TRBV6-5 TRBD1 NA TGTGCCAGCAGTTTTCAGGGGGCGAACACCGGGGAGCTGTTTTTT CASSFQGANTGELFF
TRBJ2-1 TRBV14 NA NA TGTGCCAGCAGCGAACTAGTTATCTCCTACAATGAGCAGTTCTTC CASSELVISYNEQFF
TRBJ1-5 TRBV7-9 NA NA TGTGCCAGCAGCGGGGGGGGCAGCAATCAGCCCCAGCATTTT CASSGGGSNQPQHF
TRBJ1-3 TRBV9 NA NA TGTGCCAGCAGCCCCGCGGGGCCGACCCGAAACACCATATATTTT CASSPAGPTRNTIYF
TRBJ2-7 TRBV27 NA once TGTGCCAGCAGTTTCTTCCCCGCCTACGAGCAGTACTTC CASSFFPAYEQYF
TRBJ2-1 TRBV27 NA NA TGTGCCAGCAGTTTATTCCCAGGGAAACTACAGGGTCTTGTTTCCCCGAATGAGCAGTTCTTC CASSLFPGKLQGLVSPNEQFF
TRBJ1-1 TRBV5-1 TRBD1 few TGCGCCAGCAGCACTCGACAGGGCACTGAAGCTTTCTTT CASSTRQGTEAFF
TRBJ2-3 TRBV9 TRBD2 NA TGTGCCAGCACGGGAGCGGGGTTCACAGATACGCAGTATTTT CASTGAGFTDTQYF
TRBJ1-2 TRBV29-1 TRBD1 NA TGCAGCGTCGGTCCCAGGACAGGGGGAGGCGGCTACACCTTC CSVGPRTGGGGYTF
TRBJ2-3 TRBV28 NA NA TGTGCCAGCAGTTTGAGGGGGTTAACGCAGTATTTT CASSLRGLTQYF
TRBJ2-1 TRBV6-5 TRBD2 NA TGTGCCAGCAGTTACTCAACCCTAGCGGGATACAATGAGCAGTTCTTC CASSYSTLAGYNEQFF
TRBJ2-7 TRBV6-5 TRBD1 NA TGTGCCAGCAGCCCCGGGACAGACTACTACTACGAGCAGTACTTC CASSPGTDYYYEQYF
TRBJ2-3 TRBV9 NA NA TGTGCCAGCAGCGCCCCACGTTTAGTAATCCCGACAGATACGCAGTATTTT CASSAPRLVIPTDTQYF
TRBJ2-3 TRBV5-1 NA NA TGCGCCAGCAGCTTGGAAACTGTCGGGAGATACACAGATACGCAGTATTTT CASSLETVGRYTDTQYF
TRBJ1-2 TRBV28 NA NA TGTGCCAGCAGTCCAAGACAGGCCTGGGGCTACACCTTC CASSPRQAWGYTF
TRBJ2-7 TRBV3-1/TRBV3-2 TRBD2 NA TGTGCCAGCAGCCAAGATGGGTCCGCGGGAGGGACTTACGGGCAGTACTTC CASSQDGSAGGTYGQYF
TRBJ1-6 TRBV13 TRBD1 NA TGTGCCAGCAGCTTAGGGGACAGGACTTATTCACCCCTCCACTTT CASSLGDRTYSPLHF
TRBJ2-3 TRBV5-1 NA NA TGCGCCAGCAGCCGAAGCCTCACAGATACGCAGTATTTT CASSRSLTDTQYF
TRBJ1-3 TRBV7-8 NA NA TGTGCCAGCAGCTTAGGCCCGGGGACTTTTGGAAACACCATATATTTT CASSLGPGTFGNTIYF
TRBJ1-1 TRBV5-5 NA NA TGTGCCAGCAGCTATCTGATAGTGAGGCAGCTGAACACTGAAGCTTTCTTT CASSYLIVRQLNTEAFF
TRBJ1-2 TRBV27 NA NA TGTGCCAGCAGTTTATTACCGGGGGACCTTAACTATGGCTACACCTTC CASSLLPGDLNYGYTF
TRBJ2-2 TRBV7-6 TRBD2 NA TGTGCCAGCAGCATTAACCCCCTAGCGGGAGATTTGATCGGGGAGCTGTTTTTT CASSINPLAGDLIGELFF
TRBJ2-1 TRBV29-1 NA NA TGCACCCAGCACTATCACAATGAGCAGTTCTTC CTQHYHNEQFF
TRBJ2-7 TRBV19 NA NA TGTGCCAGTAGACAAGAGGACACCTCCCCCTACGAGCAGTACTTC CASRQEDTSPYEQYF
TRBJ2-7 TRBV28 NA NA TGTGCCAGCACCCCGGAACGGGATCTCTACGAGCAGTACTTC CASTPERDLYEQYF
TRBJ1-2 TRBV28 TRBD1 NA TGTGCCAGCAGTTGGAGATTGACCAGGGGGCAGGGGTACTATGGCTACACCTTC CASSWRLTRGQGYYGYTF
TRBJ2-5 TRBV6-5 TRBD2 NA TGTGCCAGCAGTTACACGGGGGGGGGTGAGACCCAGTACTTC CASSYTGGGETQYF
TRBJ2-3 TRBV20-1 NA NA TGCAGTGCTAGTTTTTGGGAGACCTGGGGCACAGATACGCAGTATTTT CSASFWETWGTDTQYF
TRBJ2-3 TRBV6-4 TRBD2 once TGTGCCAGCAGTATAGGACTAGCAACAGATACGCAGTATTTT CASSIGLATDTQYF
TRBJ1-6 TRBV6-1 NA NA TGTGCCAGCAGTGAATGGCCCACGGAGGGCAGTAGGCCTTCGAGGAATTCACCCCTCCACTTT CASSEWPTEGSRPSRNSPLHF
TRBJ1-1 TRBV19 TRBD1 NA TGTGCCAGTAGGGCGGGACAGTTTGAAGCTTTCTTT CASRAGQFEAFF
TRBJ1-6 TRBV5-8 TRBD1 NA TGTGCCAGCAGCTTGGGACAGGGAAGTTATTCACCCCTCCACTTT CASSLGQGSYSPLHF
TRBJ1-3 TRBV28 NA NA TGTGCCAGCAACCCGACAGGCGACAACATCCCCATATATTTT CASNPTGDNIPIYF
TRBJ2-7 TRBV9 NA NA TGTGCCAGCAGCCAGGGAGTAAGGGGGAAGGGCGAGCAGTACTTC CASSQGVRGKGEQYF
TRBJ2-3 TRBV19 TRBD2 NA TGTGCCAGTACTGCCGGGGGAGCGGGATCGGCAGATACGCAGTATTTT CASTAGGAGSADTQYF
TRBJ1-3 TRBV28 NA NA TGTGCCTCCTGGGGGCCACGAGGCTCTGGAAACACCATATATTTT CASWGPRGSGNTIYF
TRBJ2-5 TRBV15 NA NA TGTGCCACCAGCACCACTCGAGAGACCCAGTACTTC CATSTTRETQYF
TRBJ1-1 TRBV25-1 TRBD1 NA TGTGCCAGCAGGCCCCACCGGACAGGGGTCGGGCCTGAAGCTTTCTTT CASRPHRTGVGPEAFF
TRBJ2-1 TRBV27 TRBD2 NA TGTGCCAGCAGTTGGACTAGCGGGAGGGGTCGTGGAAATGAGCAGTTCTTC CASSWTSGRGRGNEQFF
TRBJ1-2 TRBV19 NA NA TGTGCCAGTAGTATAGAGGACAGCCGATTTAACTATGGCTACACCTTC CASSIEDSRFNYGYTF